A selection of T cell receptor beta chains follows, all from one sample in a study of T cells in Graves' hyperthyroidism and ophthalmopathy. Via MiXCR, TCRdb re-called the multiplex PCR reads, giving one row per CDR3 protein. The profile covers 300,000 to 450,000 distinct CDR3 sequences, with around an eighth appearing a single time and less than 25% taken by the ten largest. Sequencing was done on a sample of blood. These receptor sequences come from a man younger than 40 with Graves' hyperthyroidism that later progressed to Graves' ophthalmopathy. Each CDR3 is given with its conserved first and last residue. Each record gives: J gene, clone size, V gene, D gene, CDR3 protein, CDR3 DNA. D genes are given only for firm matches. Where a row states a size, it is once, few, many or the class of an expanded clone; other rows omit it.

J: TRBJ1-5; size: many; V: TRBV2; D: NA; CDR3: CASSDRGTNQPQHF; DNA: TGTGCCAGCAGTGACAGGGGAACGAATCAGCCCCAGCATTTT
J: TRBJ1-5; size: NA; V: TRBV5-5; D: TRBD1; CDR3: CASSSGTGSNQPQHF; DNA: TGTGCCAGCAGCTCCGGGACAGGTAGCAATCAGCCCCAGCATTTT
J: TRBJ2-7; size: many; V: TRBV20-1; D: TRBD2; CDR3: CSARPRGVGEQYF; DNA: TGCAGTGCTAGACCCCGGGGGGTTGGCGAGCAGTACTTC
J: TRBJ2-1; size: NA; V: TRBV2; D: NA; CDR3: CASSETENEQSF; DNA: TGTGCCAGCAGTGAAACGGAAAATGAGCAGTCCTTC
J: TRBJ2-7; size: many; V: TRBV2; D: TRBD2; CDR3: CASSEVELAGTPGEQYF; DNA: TGTGCCAGCAGTGAAGTCGAACTAGCGGGGACCCCGGGCGAGCAGTACTTC
J: TRBJ1-3; size: few; V: TRBV5-1; D: NA; CDR3: CASSLAGSATGNTIYF; DNA: TGCGCCAGCAGCTTGGCGGGATCCGCCACTGGAAACACCATATATTTT
J: TRBJ2-2; size: many; V: TRBV11-2; D: TRBD2; CDR3: CASSRDLAGDTGELFF; DNA: TGTGCCAGCAGCCGAGACCTAGCGGGGGACACCGGGGAGCTGTTTTTT
J: TRBJ2-7; size: few; V: TRBV6-1; D: TRBD1; CDR3: CASNRGYEQYF; DNA: TGTGCCAGCAACAGGGGGTACGAGCAGTACTTC
J: TRBJ2-1; size: many; V: TRBV12-3/TRBV12-4; D: NA; CDR3: CASSFGGYNEQFF; DNA: TGTGCCAGCAGTTTTGGAGGGTACAATGAGCAGTTCTTC
J: TRBJ1-2; size: few; V: TRBV6-5; D: NA; CDR3: CASSYSSDSNYAYTF; DNA: TGTGCCAGCAGTTACTCGAGCGACTCTAACTATGCCTACACCTTC
J: TRBJ2-1; size: many; V: TRBV29-1; D: TRBD1; CDR3: CSVETGGSNEQFF; DNA: TGCAGCGTGGAGACAGGGGGTAGCAATGAGCAGTTCTTC
J: TRBJ2-7; size: NA; V: TRBV7-2; D: NA; CDR3: CASSQTGGAISYEQYF; DNA: TGTGCCAGCAGCCAAACTGGGGGGGCGATCTCCTACGAGCAGTACTTC
J: TRBJ1-1; size: many; V: TRBV20-1; D: TRBD1; CDR3: CTSGTGGPNTEAFF; DNA: TGCACCTCCGGGACAGGGGGCCCGAACACTGAAGCTTTCTTT
J: TRBJ2-2; size: NA; V: TRBV7-9; D: TRBD1; CDR3: CASSMGQLYTGELFF; DNA: TGTGCCAGCAGCATGGGACAGCTCTACACCGGGGAGCTGTTTTTT
J: TRBJ1-1; size: many; V: TRBV2; D: NA; CDR3: CASSLKGPNTEAFF; DNA: TGTGCCAGCAGTCTTAAGGGACCTAACACTGAAGCTTTCTTT
J: TRBJ2-1; size: many; V: TRBV12-3/TRBV12-4; D: TRBD1; CDR3: CASSFPGQGGDEQFF; DNA: TGTGCCAGCAGTTTTCCGGGACAGGGAGGGGATGAGCAGTTCTTC
J: TRBJ1-6; size: NA; V: TRBV28; D: TRBD1; CDR3: CASSRGEGTGNNSPLHF; DNA: TGTGCCAGCAGTCGCGGCGAAGGGACAGGGAATAATTCACCCCTCCACTTT
J: TRBJ1-5; size: NA; V: TRBV12-3/TRBV12-4; D: NA; CDR3: CASSLFQGRSQPQHF; DNA: TGTGCCAGCAGTTTATTTCAGGGTCGGAGTCAGCCCCAGCATTTT
J: TRBJ2-5; size: many; V: TRBV2; D: NA; CDR3: CASFPLPLAGNEETQYF; DNA: TGTGCCAGCTTCCCCCTCCCCCTAGCTGGGAACGAAGAGACCCAGTACTTC
J: TRBJ1-6; size: NA; V: TRBV20-1; D: NA; CDR3: CSASSGPYNSPLHF; DNA: TGCAGTGCTAGTTCAGGTCCCTATAATTCACCCCTCCACTTT
J: TRBJ1-2; size: many; V: TRBV2; D: NA; CDR3: CASSGGYGYTF; DNA: TGTGCCAGCAGTGGGGGGTATGGCTACACCTTC
J: TRBJ2-5; size: NA; V: TRBV3-1; D: NA; CDR3: CASSPEGVGAYQETQYF; DNA: TGTGCCAGCAGCCCCGAGGGGGTCGGGGCTTACCAAGAGACCCAGTACTTC
J: TRBJ2-7; size: NA; V: TRBV29-1; D: TRBD1; CDR3: CSVGRTGAYEQYF; DNA: TGCAGCGTAGGCCGAACAGGGGCCTACGAGCAGTACTTC
J: TRBJ2-7; size: many; V: TRBV10-3; D: NA; CDR3: CAISESRVEYNYEQYF; DNA: TGTGCCATCAGTGAGTCTAGGGTGGAGTACAACTACGAGCAGTACTTC
J: TRBJ1-3; size: NA; V: TRBV6-9; D: NA; CDR3: CAISGGNTIYF; DNA: TGTGCCATCTCGGGAGGAAACACCATATATTTT
J: TRBJ2-3; size: NA; V: TRBV11-2; D: NA; CDR3: CASNSPRLGDTQYF; DNA: TGTGCCAGCAACTCCCCAAGGTTGGGAGATACGCAGTATTTT
J: TRBJ1-6; size: NA; V: TRBV19; D: NA; CDR3: CASGYRNNSPLHF; DNA: TGTGCCAGTGGGTACAGGAATAATTCACCCCTCCACTTT
J: TRBJ2-3; size: NA; V: TRBV25-1; D: TRBD2; CDR3: CASGSGLAGSADTQYF; DNA: TGTGCCAGCGGTTCGGGACTAGCGGGGAGTGCAGATACGCAGTATTTT
J: TRBJ1-5; size: NA; V: TRBV27; D: NA; CDR3: CASSAHTPGFQPQHF; DNA: TGTGCCAGCAGTGCCCATACCCCGGGGTTCCAGCCCCAGCATTTT
J: TRBJ2-1; size: many; V: TRBV2; D: TRBD2; CDR3: CASSRLLAGGRYNEQFF; DNA: TGTGCCAGCAGCAGGTTGTTAGCGGGGGGCCGCTACAATGAGCAGTTCTTC
J: TRBJ2-3; size: NA; V: TRBV27; D: NA; CDR3: CASSLSLTVLDGDTQYF; DNA: TGTGCCAGCAGTTTATCCCTTACAGTACTAGACGGTGATACGCAGTATTTT
J: TRBJ1-6; size: many; V: TRBV30; D: TRBD1; CDR3: CAWSTRTGSSPLHF; DNA: TGTGCCTGGAGTACCCGGACAGGGAGTTCACCCCTCCACTTT
J: TRBJ1-2; size: NA; V: TRBV7-2; D: TRBD1; CDR3: CASSPGTGPNYGYTF; DNA: TGTGCCAGCAGCCCAGGGACAGGGCCTAACTATGGCTACACCTTC
J: TRBJ2-7; size: many; V: TRBV6-1; D: TRBD1; CDR3: CASSQGDYEQYF; DNA: TGTGCCAGCAGCCAGGGGGACTACGAGCAGTACTTC
J: TRBJ2-2; size: few; V: TRBV20-1; D: TRBD2; CDR3: CGPRELAAGELFF; DNA: TGCGGTCCTAGGGAACTAGCGGCCGGGGAGCTGTTTTTT